This T cell receptor beta chain was sequenced in a study of T cell clusters in autoimmune cytopenias. Turning to this clonotype: Its antigen is as yet unknown.

TRB amplification used approximately 250 ng of peripheral blood genomic DNA. The CDR3 spans 17 residues. TRB was amplified by touch-down multiplex PCR, primer pools A and B combined. Reprocessing the multiplex PCR reads, TCRdb reports a single entry for every CDR3 protein and omits DNA. The table for this sample gives approximately 11,000 distinct CDR3 sequences. Study conclusions and caveats: Functional roles of the in silico T cell clusters still await experimental validation.

The sample also formed part of further work on T cell repertoires in aging, cancer and after chemotherapy. In that study: Healthy donor repertoires were recorded over several months to years and showed clear clonal overlap. Compared with age-matched healthy donors, untreated hematological or solid cancer patients showed higher blood TCR clonality. Median generation probability rose over the chemotherapy interval in each cancer cohort, suggesting rebound thymic output.

Sequencing was performed on peripheral blood. The gene calls are TRBV12-3 or TRBV12-4 and TRBJ2-7; TCRdb's D gene call, TRBD1, goes unchecked for lack of DNA. The TCR originated in a human donor in good health. CDR3 sequence reads: CASRRPPGTVSSYEQYF.